This T cell receptor beta chain was obtained from a study of blood T cell repertoires in COVID-19. Study background: In each case, the material was cDNA or gDNA derived from T cells, B-cell-depleted T cells, or PBMCs.

CDR3 length equals 15 residues. Germline lookup yields CDR1 SGHAT and CDR2 FQNNGV. The V end was cut by 5 bases, the J end by 1 base, with 11 bases between. In the authors' workflow: Amplification of reference gene primers was used by the study to estimate nucleated cell counts. TCRdb's copy holds only in-frame clones and misses some; the assay was immunoSEQ multiplex PCR. The V and J calls and clone size come from that table; D and trimming were worked out from the DNA. Of about 100,000 clones listed, around 82% are singletons. Sequencing input: peripheral blood. The chain employs TRBV11-2 and TRBJ2-2, with D maybe TRBD1 (6 bases). This TCR derives from a man between 60 and 75 years old with acute or convalescent COVID-19. CDR3 sequence reads: CASSANRVNTGELFF. The CDR3 coding sequence is TGTGCCAGCAGCGCAAACAGGGTGAACACCGGGGAGCTGTTTTTT.